This T cell receptor beta chain was identified during a study of cytomegalovirus exposure and HLA in healthy donors (dated by TCRdb to about 2017). Some background on the complete study: A later analysis indicated that the roughly 120 validation repertoires were generated on the platform also employed for the 700 or so repertoires of the first cohort. The study combined high-throughput TCR immunosequencing, statistical association of individual TCRs with disease status, and machine learning to predict cytomegalovirus infection status. The study was designed to test whether signatures of past pathogen exposure could be identified by cataloging public T cell receptors. A separate validation cohort of roughly 120 different subjects was used in addition to the roughly 670-subject first cohort. The investigation overall reported the following: A few of the identified cytomegalovirus-associated TCR beta chains were confirmed in vitro to be specific for cytomegalovirus antigens. Most TCR sequences were observed very rarely across donors, whereas some public TCRs were present in many individuals. Of the cluster scores, approximately 95% were above 0 in a later analysis, which found that TCRs clustered in the first cohort also tended to co-occur in the 110 or so validation repertoires. A total of fewer than 200 TCR beta chains were listed by the study as associated with cytomegalovirus. According to the authors, the approach could potentially be generalized to other disease states and immunological phenotypes. The classifier was reported to diagnose cytomegalovirus status with high specificity and sensitivity in both the original and validation cohorts. A later analysis lacked HLA typing for the validation cohort, so it scored co-occurrence in that cohort across all 120 or so repertoires.

Separate from the approximately 690-subject first cohort, the validation cohort of roughly 130 subjects was the group to which the donors belonged. Taken from cysteine to phenylalanine, the CDR3 has 16 residues. Left in the record is the CDR3 DNA by itself, 48 bases read in frame from the first base. Reading the germline V gene (reference sequence) gives CDR1 LNHDA and CDR2 SQIVND. Trimming costs V 3 bases and J 0 bases, and their ends lie 12 bases apart. Comment on this clone: No antigen is known for it. The sample holds no much larger clone one base away, and base qualities are not on file.

Library creation used the immunoSEQ multiplex PCR assay. In the paper's pipeline: A statistical classification framework was built for diagnosing cytomegalovirus status from the catalog of TCR beta chain sequences. TCRdb limited this immuneACCESS table to in-frame rearrangements with V and J called. A share of clones is missing; checked studies link under half to unresolved V genes, and the rest is unexplained. V and J calls and clone size are those listed in that table; D and trimming were worked out from the DNA. This sample comprises around 200,000 clones, almost 90% of them detected only once. Roughly 2.8% of the sample lies in the top ten.

Recombination joined TRBV19 with TRBJ1-5, with a weak D call of TRBD1 (5 bases match). The source of this sequence is a woman aged 18-30 years in good health and CMV-seronegative. The source material was PBMCs. For the CDR3, the sequence is CASSIEQGLSNQPQHF. Here is the DNA: TGTGCCAGTAGTATTGAGCAGGGCCTTAGCAATCAGCCCCAGCATTTT.